This T cell receptor beta chain was obtained from a study of CD8 T cells in ankylosing spondylitis (dated by TCRdb to between 2016 and 2019). Context from the whole study: The study profiled T cell receptor beta repertoires in healthy donors and ankylosing spondylitis patients to find disease-linked TCR variants. The whole study cohort included over a hundred healthy donors and 25 ankylosing spondylitis patients. Peripheral blood was sampled, and synovial fluid was additionally collected from ankylosing spondylitis patients.

This clonotype was counted a few times. The clone's antigen remains unknown. No base quality values were provided; no much bigger clone lies one nucleotide off. The run used an Illumina HiSeq 2500. Quantitative 5'-RACE with molecular barcodes was the method used to prepare the TCR beta libraries. As for the original processing: A new computational method, built on a probabilistic model of VDJ rearrangement, was used to identify disease-linked TCR variants. The raw public data were reprocessed by TCRdb itself: fastp quality trimming at Q25, MiXCR clonotype calling, in-frame beta chains only. Each entry merges the rows of one CDR3 protein and shows their most common DNA and genes. These V and J calls rely on TCRdb rather than the paper's analysis. This sample gives hundreds of thousands of distinct CDR3 sequences in total; approximately 17% of them show up just once. About 0.94% of the sample rests with the top ten.

Its CDR3 holds 17 amino acids, cysteine through phenylalanine. Only the CDR3 DNA is retained, 51 bases long and in frame from the first base. Cut back by 3 bases and 0 bases, the V and J ends lie 18 bases apart. CDR1 and CDR2 are drawn from the germline V gene: MDHEN, SYDVKM. Broad study findings and their caveats: Significant enrichment of the disease-linked clones was reported in matched synovial fluid samples from ankylosing spondylitis patients. Some of the motif variants had been reported before in the synovial fluid and blood of reactive arthritis patients, a finding that suggests common disease-initiation mechanisms. Blood from ankylosing spondylitis patients appeared to be characterized by a TCR beta motif composed of eight highly homologous amino acid variants. A CD8+ phenotype was shown by the disease-linked clones, which were found at relatively low frequencies in peripheral blood.

The chain links TRBV28 with TRBJ2-7; the D gene cannot be named for sure. The specimen was blood, either unsorted or a sorted T cell fraction (not recorded which). This receptor was taken from a male donor with ankylosing spondylitis. At the DNA level, the sequence is TGTGCCAGCAGTTTCGAATTTGGCGGATCGAACTCCTACGAGCAGTACTTC. Its protein is CASSFEFGGSNSYEQYF.